Shown below are 25 T cell receptor beta chains from a single sample sequenced in a study of CD8+ T cells in alopecia areata. The treatment here: oral pan-JAK inhibitor, 5-10 mg twice daily. cDNA reverse transcribed from extracted RNA served as the sequencing template. This table comes from immunoSEQ multiplex PCR, and its TCRdb copy is limited to in-frame clones, with some not included. The sample holds some 150,000 clones, 54% seen once. The specimen was CD8+ T cells sorted from blood, collected at week 4, from a patient treated with tofacitinib. The receptors shown here come from a human donor with alopecia areata.

The chain carries TRBV6-6 and TRBJ1-5; 7 bases are shared with TRBD1. Germline CDR1 MNHNY, CDR2 SVGAGI (reference sequence). The CDR3 totals 14 residues. V gave up 7 bases and J gave up 4 bases; unmatched junction bases: 7. CDR3 sequence reads: CASTTGPFNQPQHF. In DNA form, the CDR3 reads TGTGCCAGCACGACAGGGCCCTTTAATCAGCCCCAGCATTTT.

The V call is TRBV29-1, the J call TRBJ2-3; D remains ambiguous. The germline V and J ends were trimmed by 4 bases and 0 bases, with 8 bases remaining between them. CDR3 length: 13 amino acids. Germline V gene sequence: CDR1 SQVTM, CDR2 ANQGSEA. The CDR3 here is CSVGGISTDTQYF. The CDR3 DNA sequence: TGCAGCGTTGGTGGGATCAGCACAGATACGCAGTATTTT.

J is TRBJ2-7 and V is TRBV25-1, with D hard to call. The CDR3 length is 12 residues. Germline CDR1 is MGHDK and CDR2 is SYGVNS. With 4 bases removed from V and 7 bases from J, the gap between germline ends came to 11 bases. The CDR3 bases are TGTGCCAGCAGTGTTACACCCTGGGAGCAGTACTTC. Translating it yields CASSVTPWEQYF.

V and J are TRBV2 and TRBJ1-6, with D uncertain. Between the trimmed V and J ends, which lost 5 bases and 9 bases, there was a span of 14 bases. In germline, CDR1 is SNHLY, CDR2 FYNNEI. The CDR3 is 14 residues long. The CDR3 region has the DNA TGTGCCAGCAGTCGACTCCTAATCGGTTCACCCCTCCACTTT. This translates into CASSRLLIGSPLHF.

The chain links TRBV9 to TRBJ2-5; 10 nucleotides match TRBD2. The germline gives CDR1 SGDLS, CDR2 YYNGEE. The V gene end was trimmed by 0 bases and the J gene end by 5 bases; junction bases not matched to a gene: 13. CDR3 size: 18 residues. The CDR3 region has the DNA TGTGCCAGCAGCGTAGGGCTAGCGGGGGACCCTTTGGGGGAGACCCAGTACTTC. Protein: CASSVGLAGDPLGETQYF.

The chain joins TRBV6-5 to TRBJ2-1; D is possibly TRBD1 or TRBD2 (6 bases each). V was shortened by 6 bases and J by 2 bases, with 11 bases between the two germline ends. Germline V gene sequence: CDR1 MNHEY, CDR2 SVGAGI. This CDR3 is 14 amino acids long. The CDR3 spells CASSLGGPYNEQFF. DNA for the CDR3: TGTGCCAGCAGCCTAGGGGGGCCCTACAATGAGCAGTTCTTC.

This rearrangement joins TRBV13 to TRBJ2-5; 10 bases fit TRBD1. There are 15 residues in the CDR3. J gave up 5 bases and V 1 base, and 4 bases lay outside the gene matches. In germline, CDR1 is PRHDT, CDR2 FYEKMQ (reference sequence). CDR3 sequence (DNA): TGTGCCAGCAGCTTAGCGACAGGGGGCATGGAGACCCAGTACTTC. This codes for CASSLATGGMETQYF.

The CDR3 sequence: CASSEWREFTDTQYF. For the CDR3, the DNA is TGTGCCAGCAGTGAGTGGCGGGAATTCACAGATACGCAGTATTTT. The rearrangement joins TRBV25-1 to TRBJ2-3; TRBD2 might be the D (6 bases). CDR1 and CDR2 from the germline V gene are MGHDK and SYGVNS. The CDR3 totals 15 residues. Trimming removed 3 bases at V and 2 bases at J, with 12 bases between.

This chain joins TRBV14 and TRBJ2-7, with 8 positions matching TRBD2. This CDR3 is built from 16 residues. After removal of 2 bases from V and 0 bases from J, the junction contained 6 bases not matched to a gene. CDR1 and CDR2 from the germline V gene are SGHDN and FVKESK. This CDR3 reads CASSQSTSEFSYEQYF. CDR3 DNA: TGTGCCAGCAGCCAATCGACTAGCGAATTCTCCTACGAGCAGTACTTC.

This clone was seen a handful of times. V is TRBV2 and J is TRBJ2-1; weak D call: TRBD1 (5 bases). The CDR3 length is 15 residues. The germline V gene has CDR1 SNHLY and CDR2 FYNNEI. Deletions cut 3 bases from V and 2 bases from J, with 11 bases between. CDR3 amino acids: CASSDPRDPYNEQFF. The CDR3 DNA is TGTGCCAGCAGTGACCCCAGGGATCCCTACAATGAGCAGTTCTTC. Based on the CDR3 plus reference TRBV2 and TRBJ2-1, the full variable domain is EPEVTQTPSHQVTQMGQEVILRCVPISNHLYFYWYRQILGQKVEFLVSFYNNEISEKSEIFDDQFSVERPDGSNFTLKIRSTKLEDSAMYFCASSDPRDPYNEQFFGPGTRLTVL.

On this clone: The same CDR3 also results from other DNA sequences found in this sample. This chain uses TRBV5-6 with TRBJ1-1; TRBD1 is a possible D gene (6 bases). The V end lost 4 bases, the J end lost 4 bases, and 11 bases lay between the germline ends. Germline CDR1 reads SGHDT; CDR2 reads YYEEEE. The CDR3 length is 13 residues. The DNA of the CDR3 is TGTGCCAGCAGCCTACAGGGCCCCACTGAAGCTTTCTTT. It is translated as CASSLQGPTEAFF. The whole variable domain, remainder taken from reference TRBV5-6 and TRBJ1-1, is DAGVTQSPTHLIKTRGQQVTLRCSPKSGHDTVSWYQQALGQGPQFIFQYYEEEERQRGNFPDRFSGHQFPNYSSELNVNALLLGDSALYLCASSLQGPTEAFFGQGTRLTVV.

This clone was observed a handful of times. Other DNA sequences from this sample encode an identical CDR3 as well. The rearrangement joins TRBV4-2 to TRBJ2-2, with 7 bases that match TRBD2. Trimming at V came to 4 bases and at J to 6 bases, leaving 8 bases not matched to a gene. CDR1 and CDR2 from the germline V gene are LGHNA and YNFKEQ. The CDR3 length is 15 residues. CDR3 amino acids: CASSLWGGRAGELFF. The DNA for the CDR3 is TGTGCCAGCAGCCTCTGGGGGGGTCGGGCCGGGGAGCTGTTTTTT.

V usage is TRBV13 and J usage is TRBJ2-7; D gene uncertain. Trimming cost V 3 bases and J 2 bases, with 11 bases left between them. The CDR3 runs to 14 residues. Germline CDR1 is PRHDT and CDR2 is FYEKMQ (reference sequence). The CDR3 sequence is CASSFYSPAYEQYF. DNA for the CDR3: TGTGCCAGCAGCTTTTACAGCCCCGCCTACGAGCAGTACTTC.

This chain uses TRBV5-6 with TRBJ1-2; the D gene is possibly TRBD1 (6 bases). Germline V gene lookup returns CDR1 SGHDT and CDR2 YYEEEE. Between the trimmed V and J ends, which lost 2 bases and 4 bases, there was a span of 12 bases. CDR3 length equals 14 residues. Written as DNA, the CDR3 is TGTGCCAGCAGCTTAGGACAGACCCTCTATGGCTACACCTTC. It yields the protein CASSLGQTLYGYTF.

The chain employs TRBV29-1 and TRBJ1-2; D may be TRBD1 (5 bases). The germline V gene has CDR1 SQVTM and CDR2 ANQGSEA. V lost 0 bases to trimming and J lost 4 bases, with 15 bases between them. This CDR3 is built from 15 residues. The CDR3 reads CSVEDPGTAVYGYTF. The CDR3 nucleotides are TGCAGCGTTGAAGACCCCGGGACGGCAGTCTATGGCTACACCTTC.

This clone appeared a few times. The chain joins TRBV19 to TRBJ1-3; no definite D call. Trimming shortened V by 5 bases and J by 0 bases, and 11 bases separated the two germline ends. CDR1 LNHDA and CDR2 SQIVND come from the germline V gene (reference sequence). This CDR3 has 15 amino acids. In DNA form, the CDR3 reads TGTGCCAGTAGTCCCTTTGCGGTCTCTGGAAACACCATATATTTT. Translated, it gives CASSPFAVSGNTIYF.

This clone was picked up a small number of times. V is TRBV4-3 and J is TRBJ1-5, with a tentative D call TRBD1 (5 bases). Trimming left V 0 bases short and J 0 bases short, with 18 bases between. The CDR3 length is 19 residues. Germline V CDR1 and CDR2: LGHNA, YSLEER. The CDR3 loop reads CASSQDGPGLENSNQPQHF. The CDR3 nucleotides are TGCGCCAGCAGCCAAGATGGCCCAGGGTTAGAGAATAGCAATCAGCCCCAGCATTTT.

The chain is built from TRBV6-5 and TRBJ2-7; no definite D call. Germline-derived CDR1 and CDR2 are MNHEY and SVGAGI. This CDR3 has 11 residues. The germline V and J ends were trimmed by 6 bases and 3 bases, with 6 bases remaining between them. CDR3 nucleotide sequence: TGTGCCAGCAGCAACAGCTACGAGCAGTACTTC. This sequence encodes CASSNSYEQYF.

This clone turned up a few times. V and J are TRBV4-1 and TRBJ1-5, with D maybe TRBD1 (5 bases). Germline assignment: CDR1 MGHRA and CDR2 YSYEKL. Trimming stripped 4 bases from V and 3 bases from J, with 10 bases between. This CDR3 region has 14 residues. CDR3 residues: CASSPDRNNQPQHF. CDR3 bases: TGCGCCAGCAGCCCCGACAGAAACAATCAGCCCCAGCATTTT.

On this clone: A read error is the likely source, as a far larger clone sits one nucleotide away. This CDR3 is also generated by other DNA sequences in the sample. The chain employs TRBV5-4 and TRBJ2-7, with 7 bases lining up with TRBD2. The CDR3 spans 16 residues. In germline, CDR1 is SGHNT, CDR2 YYREEE (reference sequence). The CDR3: CASSSVRGEGFYEQYF. The CDR3 coding sequence is TGTGCCAGCAGCTCGGTCCGGGGGGAAGGTTTTTACGAACAGTACTTC. The full variable domain, completed using reference TRBV5-4 and TRBJ2-7, is ETGVTQSPTHLIKTRGQQVTLRCSSQSGHNTVSWYQQALGQGPQFIFQYYREEENGRGNFPPRFSGLQFPNYSSELNVNALELDDSALYLCASSSVRGEGFYEQYFGPGTRLTVT.

This clone was observed many times. This chain connects TRBV13 to TRBJ2-7, with a possible D match to TRBD1 (5 bases). This CDR3 region has 13 residues. Germline CDR1 reads PRHDT; CDR2 reads FYEKMQ (reference sequence). Deletions cut 7 bases from V and 2 bases from J, with 12 bases between. The CDR3 coding sequence is TGTGCCAGCACCGCTGGCAGGGCCTACGAGCAGTACTTC. It yields the protein CASTAGRAYEQYF.

The genes are TRBV30 and TRBJ2-7; no reliable D call. V lost 4 bases and J 6 bases, leaving 16 bases between the germline ends. This CDR3 has 13 residues. Germline CDR1 and CDR2: GTSNPN and SVGIG (reference sequence). The CDR3 region is CAWNPLPGFEQYF. DNA of the CDR3: TGTGCCTGGAATCCACTCCCGGGCTTCGAGCAGTACTTC.

The chain combines TRBV29-1 with TRBJ2-1; D is unclear. V was trimmed by 1 base and J by 0 bases, leaving 10 bases between them. Germline V CDR1 and CDR2: SQVTM, ANQGSEA. The length of the CDR3 is 15 residues. The CDR3 reads CSVEAGASSYNEQFF. As DNA, the CDR3 is TGCAGCGTTGAAGCGGGCGCGAGCTCCTACAATGAGCAGTTCTTC.

This clone was counted only a few times. The chain links TRBV29-1 to TRBJ2-5, with 11 bases matching TRBD1. The V segment lost 7 bases and the J segment 5 bases; nucleotides outside the gene matches: 12. This CDR3 comprises 15 residues. Looked up from germline, CDR1 is SQVTM and CDR2 is ANQGSEA. The CDR3 nucleotides read TGCAGCGCAGCGTGGGGACAGGGGGTGGACGAGACCCAGTACTTC. The encoded protein is CSAAWGQGVDETQYF.

This clone was detected only once. The chain recombines TRBV7-2 with TRBJ2-3; D is perhaps TRBD1 (6 bases). This CDR3 has 16 amino acids. In germline, CDR1 is SGHTA, CDR2 FQGNSA. V lost 5 bases, J lost 0 bases, and 15 bases lay in between. This chain's CDR3 is CASSAARTDSTDTQYF. CDR3 nucleotides: TGTGCCAGCAGCGCAGCTCGGACAGATAGCACAGATACGCAGTATTTT.